This T cell receptor beta chain was identified during a study of T cell repertoires in breast cancer. About the study: Samples were breast cancer tumors, lymph nodes and blood from patients, and control blood. Overall study results and limits: Varied nucleotide sequences encoding shared TCRs suggest antigen-driven selection and expansion. Tumor-involved sentinel lymph nodes shared about fourfold more TCRs with matched tumors than tumor-free nodes (around 8.2% versus 1.8%).

About this clonotype itself: Its antigen remains unidentified.

Paired alpha-beta TCRs of CD8+ T cells were analyzed by expanded emulsion RT-PCR. Germline values: CDR1 LNHDA, CDR2 SQIVND (reference sequence). This CDR3 has 15 amino acids. The V end lost 4 bases, the J end lost 0 bases, and 7 bases lay between the germline ends. Blocking oligonucleotides added to a second nested PCR suppressed unpaired genes. From the emulsion pairing reads, TCRdb called clonotypes with MiXCR, one entry per CDR3 protein. This sample has nearly 40,000 distinct CDR3 sequences, with 45% found just once. This sequence joins TRBV19 and TRBJ2-6; D might be TRBD1 (5 bases). Sequencing was carried out using CD8+ T cells. The TCR was taken from a pool of human donors with breast cancer or a healthy control (not recorded which). The CDR3 protein is CASSTQGSGANVLTF. DNA for the CDR3: TGTGCCAGTAGTACGCAGGGCTCTGGGGCCAACGTCCTGACTTTC. Combining the CDR3 with reference TRBV19 and TRBJ2-6 gives the whole variable domain DGGITQSPKYLFRKEGQNVTLSCEQNLNHDAMYWYRQDPGQGLRLIYYSQIVNDFQKGDIAEGYSVSREKKESFPLTVTSAQKNPTAFYLCASSTQGSGANVLTFGAGSRLTVL.